This T cell receptor beta chain was obtained from a study of blood T cell repertoires in COVID-19. Across the study: The United States, Italy and Spain supplied acute and convalescent COVID-19 samples. The cDNA or gDNA used as material had been derived from T cells, B-cell-depleted T cells, or PBMCs.

Source study methods: Amplifying reference gene primers gave estimates of nucleated cell counts. TCRdb keeps only in-frame clones here, not all; method: immunoSEQ multiplex PCR. That table is the source of V, J and clone size, and D and trimming were worked out from the DNA. The sample holds 150,000 or so clones, 90% seen once. CDR3 length: 14 residues. From germline, CDR1 is SGHTA and CDR2 FQGNSA. The V end was cut by 0 bases, the J end by 5 bases, with 11 bases between. The sample consisted of peripheral blood. V and J are TRBV7-2 and TRBJ2-7; perhaps TRBD1 as D (5 bases). This receptor was taken from a man aged 45-65 years with acute or convalescent COVID-19. CDR3 nucleotide sequence: TGTGCCAGCAGCTTAGCCCCAGGGATCCACGAGCAGTACGTC. Amino acid sequence: CASSLAPGIHEQYV.